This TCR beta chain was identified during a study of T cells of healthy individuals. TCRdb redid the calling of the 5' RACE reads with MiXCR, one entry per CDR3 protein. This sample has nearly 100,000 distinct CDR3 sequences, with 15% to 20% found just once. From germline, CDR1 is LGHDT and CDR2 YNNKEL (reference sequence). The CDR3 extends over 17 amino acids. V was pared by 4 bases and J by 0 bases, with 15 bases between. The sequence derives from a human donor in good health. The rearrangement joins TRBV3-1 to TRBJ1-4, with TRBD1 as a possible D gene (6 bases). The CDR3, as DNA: TGTGCCAGCAGCCTTCATCAGGGGCTGGCAACTAATGAAAAACTGTTTTTT. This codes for CASSLHQGLATNEKLFF. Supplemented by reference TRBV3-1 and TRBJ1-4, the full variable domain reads DTAVSQTPKYLVTQMGNDKSIKCEQNLGHDTMYWYKQDSKKFLKIMFSYNNKELIINETVPNRFSPKSPDKAHLNLHINSLELGDSAVYFCASSLHQGLATNEKLFFGSGTQLSVL.